The 5 T cell receptor beta chains listed next were all sequenced from one sample in a study of control samples from healthy donors and cancer patients. Data came from immunoSEQ multiplex PCR; TCRdb stores just in-frame clones and leaves some out. Here the sample spans 91,000 or so clones, roughly 92% being singletons. Sequences were obtained from blood. The source is a woman aged 30 to 39 in good health.

The chain links TRBV4-2 to TRBJ2-1; tentatively, D is TRBD1 (6 bases). Trimming took off 5 bases at V and 8 bases at J, with 19 bases between the two ends. The length of the CDR3 is 15 residues. Germline V CDR1 and CDR2: LGHNA, YNFKEQ. CDR3 sequence reads: CASSTRLLGADEQFF. CDR3 coding DNA: TGTGCCAGCAGCACACGCCTTTTGGGGGCCGATGAGCAGTTCTTC.

The chain is built from TRBV6-5 and TRBJ1-5, with TRBD1 as a possible D gene (5 bases). The CDR3 spans 12 residues. V was cut by 6 bases and J by 7 bases, with 10 bases left in between. Germline-derived CDR1 and CDR2 are MNHEY and SVGAGI. As DNA, the CDR3 is TGTGCCAGCAGCACAAGGGACCAGCCCCAGCATTTT. Residues: CASSTRDQPQHF.

The J gene is TRBJ1-1, the V gene TRBV24-1; D is uncertain. In germline, CDR1 is KGHDR, CDR2 SFDVKD. The CDR3 covers 14 residues. Trimming stripped 2 bases from V and 2 bases from J, with 8 bases between. CDR3 sequence (DNA): TGTGCCACCAGTGATTACCTTGGCAACACTGAAGCTTTCTTT. It codes for CATSDYLGNTEAFF.

The chain recombines TRBV6-2 or TRBV6-3 with TRBJ1-5; D unresolved. Trimming shortened V by 1 base and J by 1 base, and 11 bases separated the two germline ends. This CDR3 region has 16 residues. Germline V CDR1 and CDR2: MNHEY, SVGEGT. CDR3 in amino acids: CASSYLVYHSNQPQHF. The CDR3 coding sequence is TGTGCCAGCAGTTACTTAGTGTACCACAGCAATCAGCCCCAGCATTTT.

A note on this clone: Other DNA sequences from this sample encode an identical CDR3 as well. The CDR3 DNA follows: TGCGCCAGCAGCTCTACACTGAACACTGAAGCTTTCTTT. Its translation is CASSSTLNTEAFF. This chain connects TRBV5-1 to TRBJ1-1; D gene uncertain. CDR1 is SGHRS and CDR2 is YFSETQ in the germline V gene. This CDR3 contains 13 residues. V was pared by 3 bases and J by 0 bases, with 6 bases between.